In its sample, the clone carrying this TCR beta chain was seen a few times. Antigen: not known. The record originates from a study of vaccination effects on CD4 cells after COVID-19. Clones were read by immunoSEQ multiplex PCR, and TCRdb kept only the in-frame ones, dropping some. The sample yields just over 30,000 clones, roughly two thirds seen once. Before any sequencing was done, the ViraFEST assay used viral peptide pools to expand antigen-specific CD4+ T cells. Cells that had been cultured for nine to eleven days were the source of isolated CD4+ T cells. The V end was cut by 5 bases, the J end by 0 bases, with 11 bases between. The germline V gene encodes CDR1 SGHTA and CDR2 FQGTGA. CDR3 size: 15 residues.

This rearrangement joins TRBV7-3 to TRBJ2-1; tentative D call: TRBD2 (6 bases). The receptor was isolated from a human donor who received a COVID-19 vaccine. The sample here was CD4+ T cells from PBMCs cultured with HCoV-229E spike peptides, taken before COVID-19 vaccination. This CDR3 is CASSQGLSSYNEQFF. Here the CDR3 DNA reads TGTGCCAGCAGCCAGGGACTTAGCTCCTACAATGAGCAGTTCTTC.